The 26 T cell receptor beta chains in this list originate from one sample, sequenced in a study of blood T cell repertoires in COVID-19 (dated by TCRdb to between 2020 and 2021). To prepare the library, the immunoSEQ multiplex PCR assay was applied. TCRdb took over this immuneACCESS table, retaining in-frame rearrangements with V and J assigned. Such tables are incomplete; in checked studies, under half of the missing clones stem from an unresolved V gene, and the remainder is unexplained. The sample contains 190,000 or so clones, about 81% of them found a single time. The ten largest clones capture about an eighth of the sample. Material for sequencing was peripheral blood. The source is a woman aged 80 or over with COVID-19, enrolled during active disease.

This chain joins TRBV11-2 and TRBJ2-5; no clear D gene. Germline values: CDR1 SGHAT, CDR2 FQNNGV. This CDR3 region has 15 residues. V lost 5 bases, J lost 5 bases, and 18 bases lay in between. For the CDR3, the DNA is TGTGCCAGCAGCACGGAGCTTTCGGTTTTCGAGACCCAGTACTTC. It is translated as CASSTELSVFETQYF.

The chain couples TRBV14 to TRBJ2-7, with D perhaps TRBD2 (5 bases). This CDR3 contains 12 residues. Trimming cost V 5 bases and J 2 bases, with 7 bases left between them. Germline V gene sequence: CDR1 SGHDN, CDR2 FVKESK. CDR3 region: CASSTGTYEQYF. The CDR3 DNA reads as TGTGCCAGCAGCACGGGAACCTACGAGCAGTACTTC.

This clone is a singleton in its sample. This sequence joins TRBV4-3 and TRBJ1-1; 9 bases are a match to TRBD1. This CDR3 has 15 amino acids. CDR1 and CDR2 from the germline V gene are LGHNA and YSLEER. Trimming removed 3 bases from V and 12 bases from J; junction bases left unmatched: 14. The CDR3 spells CASSHAGTGRLASFF. The CDR3 DNA reads TGCGCCAGCAGCCACGCCGGGACAGGGCGGTTGGCCTCTTTCTTT.

This chain connects TRBV2 to TRBJ1-6, with D uncertain. Germline V gene sequence: CDR1 SNHLY, CDR2 FYNNEI. The germline V and J ends were trimmed by 7 bases and 8 bases, with 15 bases remaining between them. The CDR3 has 14 residues. The CDR3 sequence: CASKGGGIHSPLHF. CDR3 DNA sequence: TGTGCCAGCAAAGGAGGAGGGATCCATTCACCCCTCCACTTT.

In nucleotides, the CDR3 is TGTGCCAGCAGCCAAGAGGGGACAAACTACAATGAGCAGTTCTTC. Its translation is CASSQEGTNYNEQFF. The chain joins TRBV4-2 to TRBJ2-1; possibly TRBD1 for D (6 bases). The CDR3 runs 15 residues. Between the trimmed V and J ends, which lost 0 bases and 3 bases, there was a span of 9 bases. CDR1 LGHNA and CDR2 YNFKEQ come from the germline V gene.

J is TRBJ2-2 and V is TRBV30; 9 bases match TRBD2. CDR3 length: 16 residues. Trimming at V came to 5 bases and at J to 4 bases, leaving 11 bases not matched to a gene. The germline gives CDR1 GTSNPN, CDR2 SVGIG (reference sequence). The CDR3 nucleotides read TGTGCCTGGGGCCCCCCGGTAGCGGGGGTCACCGGGGAGCTGTTTTTT. Translation: CAWGPPVAGVTGELFF.

This chain connects TRBV29-1 to TRBJ2-5; the match to TRBD2 covers 10 bases. The CDR3 is 13 residues long. V lost 6 bases and J lost 3; bases outside the gene matches: 4. CDR1 and CDR2 from the germline V gene are SQVTM and ANQGSEA. The CDR3 nucleotides read TGCAGCGTCACAACTAGCGGGGAAGAGACCCAGTACTTC. Protein: CSVTTSGEETQYF. Full variable domain (rest looked up from reference TRBV29-1 and TRBJ2-5): SAVISQKPSRDICQRGTSLTIQCQVDSQVTMMFWYRQQPGQSLTLIATANQGSEATYESGFVIDKFPISRPNLTFSTLTVSNMSPEDSSIYLCSVTTSGEETQYFGPGTRLLVL.

The chain combines TRBV28 with TRBJ2-2; D possibly corresponds to TRBD2 (6 bases). CDR3 size: 15 residues. With 7 bases removed from V and 5 bases from J, the gap between germline ends came to 17 bases. CDR1 and CDR2 from the germline V gene are MDHEN and SYDVKM. DNA of the CDR3: TGTGCCAGCAAAACCGACGGGAGAAGAACCGGGGAGCTGTTTTTT. Protein product: CASKTDGRRTGELFF.

This chain uses TRBV5-1 with TRBJ1-5; 7 nucleotides align to TRBD1. Germline CDR1 reads SGHRS; CDR2 reads YFSETQ. J lost 9 bases, V lost 0 bases, and 12 bases had no gene match. The CDR3 runs 16 residues. CDR3 sequence reads: CASSLAPTRQGGPQHF. DNA for the CDR3: TGCGCCAGCAGCTTGGCACCGACGAGACAGGGCGGGCCCCAGCATTTT.

The table lists this clone with a few counts. J is TRBJ1-4 and V is TRBV21-1; TRBD1 reflects the table's D call only, with no check against the DNA. TRBV21-1 is given as a pseudogene. This CDR3 is built from 20 residues. The CDR3 nucleotides read TGTGCCAGCAGCAAAGGGTCAACTCCAGGTCCCTTTGCAACTAATGAAAAACTGTTTTTT. It is translated as CASSKGSTPGPFATNEKLFF.

This rearrangement joins TRBV5-1 to TRBJ1-2; D is undetermined. V shed 0 bases and J shed 5 bases, with 11 bases lying between them. CDR1 SGHRS and CDR2 YFSETQ come from the germline V gene. The CDR3 runs to 14 residues. For the CDR3, the DNA is TGCGCCAGCAGCTTGGACAGTCCCCTTTATGGCTACACCTTC. It yields the protein CASSLDSPLYGYTF. The entire variable domain, with the rest obtained from reference TRBV5-1 and TRBJ1-2, is as follows: KAGVTQTPRYLIKTRGQQVTLSCSPISGHRSVSWYQQTPGQGLQFLFEYFSETQRNKGNFPGRFSGRQFSNSRSEMNVSTLELGDSALYLCASSLDSPLYGYTFGSGTRLTVV.

The gene calls are TRBV19 and TRBJ2-1; tentative D call: TRBD2 (5 bases). CDR1 is LNHDA and CDR2 is SQIVND in the germline V gene (reference sequence). This CDR3 region has 13 residues. Deletions cut 3 bases from V and 6 bases from J, with 9 bases between. CDR3 amino acids: CASSIGLFNEQFF. CDR3 nucleotides: TGTGCCAGTAGTATTGGACTGTTCAATGAGCAGTTCTTC. The full variable domain, in which reference TRBV19 and TRBJ2-1 provide the parts outside the CDR3, is DGGITQSPKYLFRKEGQNVTLSCEQNLNHDAMYWYRQDPGQGLRLIYYSQIVNDFQKGDIAEGYSVSREKKESFPLTVTSAQKNPTAFYLCASSIGLFNEQFFGPGTRLTVL.

A remark on this clone: The identical CDR3 is also encoded by other nucleotide sequences in the sample. The genes are TRBV7-6 and TRBJ2-2, with 9 bases that match TRBD1. The germline CDR1 and CDR2 sequences are SGHVS and FNYEAQ. V lost 6 bases to trimming and J lost 5 bases; unmatched junction nucleotides: 7. The CDR3 runs to 15 residues. CDR3 sequence reads: CASSLQGAGTGELFF. CDR3 sequence (DNA): TGTGCCAGCAGTCTACAGGGGGCCGGTACCGGGGAGCTGTTTTTT. Full variable domain (outside the CDR3, taken from reference TRBV7-6 and TRBJ2-2): GAGVSQSPRYKVTKRGQDVALRCDPISGHVSLYWYRQALGQGPEFLTYFNYEAQQDKSGLPNDRFSAERPEGSISTLTIQRTEQRDSAMYRCASSLQGAGTGELFFGEGSRLTVL.

The CDR3 coding sequence is TGTGCCAGCAGGGACAGGTCTGGTGGCTACACCTTC. Amino acids: CASRDRSGGYTF. The V gene is TRBV27, the J gene TRBJ1-2; 7 nucleotides agree with TRBD1. The germline gives CDR1 MNHEY, CDR2 SMNVEV (reference sequence). V shed 6 bases, J shed 7 bases, and the junction held 5 bases outside the gene matches. This CDR3 is 12 amino acids long.

V usage is TRBV18 and J usage is TRBJ1-3, with no clear D. The CDR3 has 16 amino acids. Between the trimmed V and J ends, which lost 3 bases and 4 bases, there was a span of 16 bases. From germline, CDR1 is KGHSH and CDR2 LQKENI. For the CDR3, the DNA is TGTGCCAGCTCACCCTCCAATGTAGCCTCAGGAAACACCATATATTTT. Translating gives CASSPSNVASGNTIYF.

The J gene is TRBJ2-1, the V gene TRBV6-6, with 10 bases identical to TRBD1. The J segment lost 2 bases and the V segment lost 5 bases, leaving 18 bases of the junction unmatched. Germline V lookup: CDR1 MNHNY, CDR2 SVGAGI (reference sequence). CDR3 length equals 20 residues. The DNA of the CDR3 is TGTGCCAGCAGTCTGTCCTTCCCGGGACAGGGGCCCACAACCTACAATGAGCAGTTCTTC. This codes for CASSLSFPGQGPTTYNEQFF.

This chain uses TRBV19 with TRBJ1-2; TRBD1 matches at 7 bases. Per germline, CDR1 LNHDA and CDR2 SQIVND (reference sequence). Trimming removed 5 bases from V and 7 bases from J; junction bases left unmatched: 13. CDR3 size: 15 residues. The CDR3 is CASSSGLDRASGYTF. The DNA for the CDR3 is TGTGCCAGTAGTTCCGGCCTTGACAGGGCCTCTGGCTACACCTTC.

V gene TRBV30 combines with J gene TRBJ1-5, with D tentatively TRBD1 (6 bases). The CDR3 extends over 13 amino acids. V lost 4 bases and J 7 bases, leaving 14 bases between the germline ends. Germline V lookup: CDR1 GTSNPN, CDR2 SVGIG (reference sequence). This chain's CDR3 is CAWTQGMGQPQHF. DNA of the CDR3: TGTGCCTGGACCCAGGGGATGGGACAGCCCCAGCATTTT. The whole variable domain, remainder taken from reference TRBV30 and TRBJ1-5, is SQTIHQWPATLVQPVGSPLSLECTVEGTSNPNLYWYRQAAGRGLQLLFYSVGIGQISSEVPQNLSASRPQDRQFILSSKKLLLSDSGFYLCAWTQGMGQPQHFGDGTRLSIL.

This clone was detected a few times. This chain joins TRBV10-3 and TRBJ1-1; a weak D match, TRBD1 (5 bases). The CDR3 length is 14 residues. V gave up 7 bases and J gave up 2 bases, with 14 bases separating them. CDR1 is ENHRY, CDR2 SYGVKD, per germline. The CDR3 DNA reads as TGTGCCATCAAAGGGGCAGGCGGAAACACTGAAGCTTTCTTT. Its protein is CAIKGAGGNTEAFF.

This clone was counted between two and nine times. V and J are TRBV5-5 and TRBJ2-7; 7 bases match TRBD1. V shed 0 bases, J shed 3 bases, and the junction held 6 bases outside the gene matches. There are 15 residues in the CDR3. The germline CDR1 and CDR2 sequences are SGHKS and YYEKEE (reference sequence). The CDR3 protein is CASSLGDRINYEQYF. The CDR3 DNA reads TGTGCCAGCAGCTTGGGGGACAGAATCAACTACGAGCAGTACTTC.

CDR3 DNA: TGTGCCAGCAGCCAGGATACTCGGAGGATGTACAATGAGCAGTTCTTC. This encodes CASSQDTRRMYNEQFF. V is TRBV3-1 (or the pseudogene TRBV3-2) and J is TRBJ2-1, with TRBD2 as a possible D gene (5 bases). CDR3 length equals 16 residues. V gave up 3 bases and J gave up 4 bases, with 16 bases separating them. Germline-derived CDR1 and CDR2 are LGHDT and YNNKEL (reference sequence).

This clone came up a few times. The chain carries TRBV18 and TRBJ1-2; D uncertain. This CDR3 has 15 amino acids. V was cut by 1 base and J by 4 bases, with 13 bases left in between. Per germline, CDR1 KGHSH and CDR2 LQKENI. CDR3 nucleotides: TGTGCCAGCTCACCACAAGGAGGTTCCGTCTATGGCTACACCTTC. It yields the protein CASSPQGGSVYGYTF.

The rearrangement uses TRBV19 and TRBJ1-4; weak D call: TRBD1 (5 bases). The CDR3 runs 13 residues. V lost 3 bases and J lost 8, with 10 bases in between. Germline-derived CDR1 and CDR2 are LNHDA and SQIVND (reference sequence). This CDR3 reads CASSMGLGEKLFF. DNA for the CDR3: TGTGCCAGTAGTATGGGGCTGGGGGAAAAACTGTTTTTT. Looking up the rest from reference TRBV19 and TRBJ1-4 gives the full variable domain: DGGITQSPKYLFRKEGQNVTLSCEQNLNHDAMYWYRQDPGQGLRLIYYSQIVNDFQKGDIAEGYSVSREKKESFPLTVTSAQKNPTAFYLCASSMGLGEKLFFGSGTQLSVL.

The chain employs TRBV24-1 and TRBJ2-5; a weak D match, TRBD1 (5 bases). The CDR3 has 15 residues. Germline assignment: CDR1 KGHDR and CDR2 SFDVKD. The ends were cut back, 6 bases at V and 4 bases at J, with 17 bases in the middle. The CDR3 reads CATSQGLVGGETQYF. CDR3 DNA: TGTGCCACCAGTCAGGGTCTCGTGGGTGGAGAGACCCAGTACTTC.

The DNA of the CDR3 is TGTGCCAGCAGTTTTAGCGGGGGGGCCGGAGATACGCAGTATTTT. As protein: CASSFSGGAGDTQYF. The V call is TRBV6-5, the J call TRBJ2-3; TRBD2 agrees at 11 bases. CDR1 MNHEY and CDR2 SVGAGI come from the germline V gene. The junction had 5 bases not matched to a gene; V was cut back by 4 bases and J by 5 bases. The CDR3 is 15 residues long.

J is TRBJ1-6 and V is TRBV5-6, with unresolved D. Germline V lookup: CDR1 SGHDT, CDR2 YYEEEE. Deletions cut 5 bases from V and 6 bases from J, with 9 bases between. The CDR3 runs 13 residues. DNA for the CDR3: TGTGCCAGCAGTTTTCCCCTTAATTCACCCCTCCACTTT. Protein: CASSFPLNSPLHF.